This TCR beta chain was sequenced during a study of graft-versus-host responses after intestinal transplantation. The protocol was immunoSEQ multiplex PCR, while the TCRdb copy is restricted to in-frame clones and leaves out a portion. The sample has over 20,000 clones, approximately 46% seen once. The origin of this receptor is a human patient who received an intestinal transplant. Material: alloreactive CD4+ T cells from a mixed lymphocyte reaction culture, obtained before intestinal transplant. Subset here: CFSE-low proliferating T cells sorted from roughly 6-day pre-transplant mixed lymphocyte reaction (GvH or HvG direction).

Here the CDR3 DNA reads TGTGCCAGCTCCCCCGGGGGGCCCATCTACGAGCAGTACTTC. This sequence encodes CASSPGGPIYEQYF. The genes are TRBV18 and TRBJ2-7, with a tentative D call TRBD2 (7 bases). Per the germline V gene, CDR1 is KGHSH and CDR2 is LQKENI. Trimming shortened V by 6 bases and J by 3 bases, and 15 bases separated the two germline ends. This CDR3 comprises 14 residues.